Below are 16 T cell receptor beta chains sequenced from a single sample in a study of blood T cell repertoires in COVID-19. The assay was immunoSEQ multiplex PCR, and TCRdb's table has in-frame clones only and misses some. The table lists 250,000 to 300,000 clones, roughly 90% of them singletons, with around 10% in the top ten. The specimen sequenced was peripheral blood. Receptors originate from a woman in her twenties or thirties with COVID-19, enrolled during active disease.

The chain uses TRBV7-9 and TRBJ1-2, with D possibly TRBD1 on 6 matching bases. Trimming cost V 4 bases and J 4 bases, with 16 bases left between them. The germline V gene has CDR1 SEHNR and CDR2 FQNEAQ (reference sequence). The CDR3 length is 15 residues. CDR3 in amino acids: CASSSPDGGVYGYTF. The CDR3 region has the DNA TGTGCCAGCAGCTCCCCGGATGGGGGCGTCTATGGCTACACCTTC.

The chain uses TRBV18 and TRBJ2-3, with 7 bases that match TRBD1. Germline values: CDR1 KGHSH, CDR2 LQKENI. The CDR3 consists of 15 residues. The junction had 6 bases not matched to a gene; V was cut back by 4 bases and J by 2 bases. CDR3 amino acids: CASSRPGQPTDTQYF. Written as DNA, the CDR3 is TGTGCCAGCTCACGCCCGGGACAGCCCACAGATACGCAGTATTTT.

The V and J genes are TRBV5-1 and TRBJ1-5; unclear D gene. Per the germline V gene, CDR1 is SGHRS and CDR2 is YFSETQ. There are 17 residues in the CDR3. Trimming took 5 bases from V and 2 from J, leaving 20 bases between them. Here the CDR3 DNA reads TGCGCCAGCAGAGTCCTGGGAAGGGAGAGGGGCAATCAGCCCCAGCATTTT. Its translation is CASRVLGRERGNQPQHF.

The V gene is TRBV28, the J gene TRBJ2-1; D is ambiguous. CDR1 is MDHEN and CDR2 is SYDVKM in the germline V gene. V dropped 3 bases and J dropped 0 bases, with 12 bases sitting between them. The CDR3 contains 16 residues. In DNA form, the CDR3 reads TGTGCCAGCAGTTTCACCTTTACTGTCTCCTACAATGAGCAGTTCTTC. Its protein is CASSFTFTVSYNEQFF.

This clone was counted a single time. The chain links TRBV4-1 to TRBJ1-1, with a possible D match to TRBD1 (5 bases). The germline V gene encodes CDR1 MGHRA and CDR2 YSYEKL. This CDR3 region has 13 residues. V was cut by 8 bases and J by 4 bases, with 14 bases left in between. CDR3 sequence (DNA): TGCGCCAGCCAAGACCCGGGGGGCACTGAAGCTTTCTTT. This gives the protein CASQDPGGTEAFF.

The chain uses TRBV7-9 and TRBJ1-2; 8 bases match TRBD1. CDR3 length equals 12 residues. The V and J ends lost 4 bases and 8 bases, in that order; junction bases with no gene match: 3. Looked up from germline, CDR1 is SEHNR and CDR2 is FQNEAQ (reference sequence). CDR3 amino acids: CASSSRTGGYTF. DNA for the CDR3: TGTGCCAGCAGCTCCCGGACAGGGGGCTACACCTTC.

The CDR3, as DNA: TGTGCCAGCAGACCCCGGACAGGGATGAACACTGAAGCTTTCTTT. Translation gives CASRPRTGMNTEAFF. The V call is TRBV7-8, the J call TRBJ1-1, with TRBD1 identical over 8 bases. V shed 6 bases and J 0 bases; nucleotides not matched to a gene: 6. Germline assignment: CDR1 SGHVS and CDR2 FQNEAQ. This CDR3 is 15 amino acids long.

V and J are TRBV11-2 and TRBJ2-7, with TRBD1 identical over 9 bases. Germline CDR1 SGHAT, CDR2 FQNNGV. Trimming took 0 bases from V and 6 from J; bases not matched to a gene: 6. CDR3 length: 15 amino acids. The CDR3 loop reads CASSLERTGVREQYF. DNA of the CDR3: TGTGCCAGCAGCTTAGAGCGGACAGGGGTTCGCGAGCAGTACTTC.

This clone appeared many times. The V call is TRBV2, the J call TRBJ1-5, with 9 bases lining up with TRBD1. Trimming at V came to 6 bases and at J to 1 base, leaving 7 bases not matched to a gene. The CDR3 is 16 amino acids. CDR1 SNHLY and CDR2 FYNNEI come from the germline V gene. The CDR3 nucleotides read TGTGCCAGCAGAAGGGACAGGGTATGGAGCAATCAGCCCCAGCATTTT. It specifies CASRRDRVWSNQPQHF. Full variable domain (outside the CDR3, taken from reference TRBV2 and TRBJ1-5): EPEVTQTPSHQVTQMGQEVILRCVPISNHLYFYWYRQILGQKVEFLVSFYNNEISEKSEIFDDQFSVERPDGSNFTLKIRSTKLEDSAMYFCASRRDRVWSNQPQHFGDGTRLSIL.

V and J are TRBV5-4 and TRBJ2-5; maybe TRBD1 (6 bases). The CDR3 has 13 residues. V was clipped by 5 bases and J by 1 base, with 9 bases between them. Germline CDR1 reads SGHNT; CDR2 reads YYREEE (reference sequence). The CDR3 bases are TGTGCCAGCAGTTGGGACATCCAAGAGACCCAGTACTTC. Its protein product is CASSWDIQETQYF.

This chain connects TRBV4-1 to TRBJ2-2, with 9 positions matching TRBD1. Germline-derived CDR1 and CDR2 are MGHRA and YSYEKL. With V trimmed by 4 bases and J by 4 bases, 4 bases remained unmatched. The CDR3 length is 15 residues. The CDR3 nucleotides are TGCGCCAGCAGCCCTGTGGGACAGGGCACCGGGGAGCTGTTTTTT. It encodes CASSPVGQGTGELFF.

The genes are TRBV7-2 and TRBJ2-7; 7 bases fit TRBD2. The germline CDR1 and CDR2 sequences are SGHTA and FQGNSA. V lost 8 bases and J lost 4; bases outside the gene matches: 11. This CDR3 contains 14 residues. The CDR3 is CASGSIAGWYEQYF. The CDR3 DNA is TGTGCCAGCGGGTCGATAGCGGGTTGGTACGAGCAGTACTTC.

The gene calls are TRBV6-6 and TRBJ2-3; the D is unclear. Between the trimmed V and J ends, which lost 2 bases and 6 bases, there was a span of 12 bases. The germline CDR1 and CDR2 sequences are MNHNY and SVGAGI (reference sequence). The CDR3 is 14 amino acids. This CDR3 reads CASSYAGVSDTQYF. In nucleotides, the CDR3 is TGTGCCAGCAGTTACGCCGGTGTTTCGGATACGCAGTATTTT.

This chain connects TRBV5-1 to TRBJ2-2; D might be TRBD2 (5 bases). Trimming shortened V by 2 bases and J by 2 bases, and 10 bases separated the two germline ends. Germline-derived CDR1 and CDR2 are SGHRS and YFSETQ. The CDR3 extends over 15 amino acids. The CDR3 reads CASSFDGVNTGELFF. CDR3 coding DNA: TGCGCCAGCAGCTTCGACGGGGTAAACACCGGGGAGCTGTTTTTT.

The J gene is TRBJ1-4, the V gene TRBV3-1 (or the pseudogene TRBV3-2); maybe TRBD1 (5 bases). V gave up 1 base and J gave up 8 bases, with 11 bases separating them. The CDR3 extends over 14 amino acids. Germline lookup yields CDR1 LGHDT and CDR2 YNNKEL (reference sequence). In DNA form, the CDR3 reads TGTGCCAGCAGCCAAGCAGGAGGGGTCGAAAAACTGTTTTTT. As protein: CASSQAGGVEKLFF.

The genes are TRBV12-5 and TRBJ2-3; D not resolved. The germline V gene encodes CDR1 LGHNT and CDR2 FRNRAP. There are 12 residues in the CDR3. Trimming removed 3 bases at V and 4 bases at J, with 5 bases between. CDR3 protein: CASGFRSDTQYF. DNA for the CDR3: TGTGCTAGTGGTTTCAGATCAGATACGCAGTATTTT.